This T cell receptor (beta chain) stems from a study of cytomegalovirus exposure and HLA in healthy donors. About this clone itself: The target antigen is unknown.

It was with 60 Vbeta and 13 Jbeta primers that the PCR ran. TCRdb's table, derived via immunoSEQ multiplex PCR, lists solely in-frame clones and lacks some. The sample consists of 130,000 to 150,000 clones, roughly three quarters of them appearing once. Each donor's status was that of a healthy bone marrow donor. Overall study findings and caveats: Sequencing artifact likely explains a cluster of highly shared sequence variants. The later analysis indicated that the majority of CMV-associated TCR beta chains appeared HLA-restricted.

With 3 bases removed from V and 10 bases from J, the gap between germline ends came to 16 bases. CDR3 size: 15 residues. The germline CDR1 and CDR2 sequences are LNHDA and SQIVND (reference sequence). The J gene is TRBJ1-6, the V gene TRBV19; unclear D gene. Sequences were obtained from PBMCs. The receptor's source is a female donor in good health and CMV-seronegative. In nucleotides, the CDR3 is TGTGCCAGTAGTATCGACACCCCGGGATCATCACCCCTCCACTTT. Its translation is CASSIDTPGSSPLHF. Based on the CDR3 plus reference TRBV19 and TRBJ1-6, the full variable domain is DGGITQSPKYLFRKEGQNVTLSCEQNLNHDAMYWYRQDPGQGLRLIYYSQIVNDFQKGDIAEGYSVSREKKESFPLTVTSAQKNPTAFYLCASSIDTPGSSPLHFGNGTRLTVT.